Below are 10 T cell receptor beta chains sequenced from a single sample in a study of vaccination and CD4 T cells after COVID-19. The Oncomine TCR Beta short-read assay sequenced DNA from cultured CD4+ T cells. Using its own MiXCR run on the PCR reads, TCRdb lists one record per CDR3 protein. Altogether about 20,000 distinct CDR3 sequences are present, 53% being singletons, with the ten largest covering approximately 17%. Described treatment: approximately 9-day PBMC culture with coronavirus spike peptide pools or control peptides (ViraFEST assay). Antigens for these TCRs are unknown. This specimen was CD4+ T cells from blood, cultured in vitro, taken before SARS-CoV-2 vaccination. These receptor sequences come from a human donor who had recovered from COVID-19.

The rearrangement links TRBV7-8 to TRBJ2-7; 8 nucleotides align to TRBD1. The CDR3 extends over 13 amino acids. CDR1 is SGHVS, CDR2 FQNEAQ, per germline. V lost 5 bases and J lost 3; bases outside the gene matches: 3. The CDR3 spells CASSVGQGYEQYF. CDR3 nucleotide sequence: TGTGCCAGCAGCGTCGGACAGGGCTACGAGCAGTACTTC.

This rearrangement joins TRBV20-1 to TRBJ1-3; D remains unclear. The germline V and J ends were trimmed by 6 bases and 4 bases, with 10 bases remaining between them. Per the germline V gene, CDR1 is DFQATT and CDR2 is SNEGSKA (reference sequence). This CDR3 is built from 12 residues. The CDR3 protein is CSAPGVGNTIYF. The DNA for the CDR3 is TGCAGTGCCCCCGGTGTAGGAAACACCATATATTTT.

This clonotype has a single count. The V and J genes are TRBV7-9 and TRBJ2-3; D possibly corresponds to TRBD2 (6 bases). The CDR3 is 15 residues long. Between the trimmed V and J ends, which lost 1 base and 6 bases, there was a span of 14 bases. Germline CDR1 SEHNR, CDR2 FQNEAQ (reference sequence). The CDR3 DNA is TGTGCCAGCAGCTTAGTTAGGCTAGCGAGGGATACGCAGTATTTT. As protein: CASSLVRLARDTQYF.

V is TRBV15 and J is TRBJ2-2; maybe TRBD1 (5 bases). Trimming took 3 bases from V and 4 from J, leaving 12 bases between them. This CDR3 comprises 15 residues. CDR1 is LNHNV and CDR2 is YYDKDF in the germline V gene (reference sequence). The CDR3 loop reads CATSRGLGSTGELFF. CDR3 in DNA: TGTGCCACCAGCAGGGGGCTGGGATCCACCGGGGAGCTGTTTTTT.

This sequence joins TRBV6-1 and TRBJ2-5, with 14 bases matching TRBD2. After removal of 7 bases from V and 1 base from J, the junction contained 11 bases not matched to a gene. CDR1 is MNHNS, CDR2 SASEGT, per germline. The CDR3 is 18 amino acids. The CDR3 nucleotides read TGTGCCAGCAACTGGGGGACTAGCGGGAGAGGCTCCCAAGAGACCCAGTACTTC. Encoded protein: CASNWGTSGRGSQETQYF.

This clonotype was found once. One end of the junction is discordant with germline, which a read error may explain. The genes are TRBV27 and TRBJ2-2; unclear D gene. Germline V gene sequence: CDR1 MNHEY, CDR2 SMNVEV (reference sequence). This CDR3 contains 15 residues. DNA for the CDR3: TGTGCCGGCAGTTTTGCAGGCCAGAACACCGGGGAGCTGTTTTTT. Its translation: CAGSFAGQNTGELFF.

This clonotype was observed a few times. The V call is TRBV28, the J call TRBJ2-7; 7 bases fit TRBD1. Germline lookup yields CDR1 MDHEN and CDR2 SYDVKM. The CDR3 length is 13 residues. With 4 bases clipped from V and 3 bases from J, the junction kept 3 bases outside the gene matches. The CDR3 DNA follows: TGTGCCAGCAGTTCCGGGACAGTCTACGAGCAGTACTTC. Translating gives CASSSGTVYEQYF.

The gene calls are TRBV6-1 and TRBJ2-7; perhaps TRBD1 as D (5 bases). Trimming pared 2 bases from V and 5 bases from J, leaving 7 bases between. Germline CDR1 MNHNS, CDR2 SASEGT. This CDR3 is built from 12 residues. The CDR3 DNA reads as TGTGCCAGCAGTGAACAGGGTAACGAGCAGTACTTC. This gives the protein CASSEQGNEQYF.

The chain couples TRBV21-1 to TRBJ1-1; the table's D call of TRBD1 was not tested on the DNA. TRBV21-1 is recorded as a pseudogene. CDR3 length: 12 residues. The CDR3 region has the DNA TGTGCCAGCAGTCTCCAGGGTCGGTCGGCTTTCTTT. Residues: CASSLQGRSAFF.

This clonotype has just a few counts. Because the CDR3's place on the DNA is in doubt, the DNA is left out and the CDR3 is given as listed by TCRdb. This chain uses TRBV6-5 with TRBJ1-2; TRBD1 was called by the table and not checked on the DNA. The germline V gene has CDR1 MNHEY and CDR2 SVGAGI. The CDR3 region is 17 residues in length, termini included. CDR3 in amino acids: CASSSSTPGQGSWGYTF.